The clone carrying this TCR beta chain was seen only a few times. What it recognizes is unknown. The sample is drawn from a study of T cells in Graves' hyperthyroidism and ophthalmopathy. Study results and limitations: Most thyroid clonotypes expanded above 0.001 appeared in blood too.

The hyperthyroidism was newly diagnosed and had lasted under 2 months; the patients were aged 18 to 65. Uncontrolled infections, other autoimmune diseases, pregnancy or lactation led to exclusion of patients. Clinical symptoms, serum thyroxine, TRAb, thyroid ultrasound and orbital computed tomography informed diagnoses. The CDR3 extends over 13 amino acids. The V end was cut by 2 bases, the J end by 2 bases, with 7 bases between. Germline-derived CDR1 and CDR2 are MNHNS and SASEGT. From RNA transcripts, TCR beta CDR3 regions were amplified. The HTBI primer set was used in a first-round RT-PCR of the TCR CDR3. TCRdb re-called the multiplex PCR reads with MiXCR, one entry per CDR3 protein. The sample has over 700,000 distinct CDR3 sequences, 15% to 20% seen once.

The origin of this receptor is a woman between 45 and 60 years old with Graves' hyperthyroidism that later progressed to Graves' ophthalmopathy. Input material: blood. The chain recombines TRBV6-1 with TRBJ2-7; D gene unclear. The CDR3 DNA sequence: TGTGCCAGCAGTGAAACGGATCCCTACGAGCAGTACTTC. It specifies CASSETDPYEQYF.